This entry features one T cell receptor (beta chain) sequence. Its antigen is currently not known. The input lacks base qualities; no much larger clone sits a single base away. The data belong to a study of blood T cell repertoires in COVID-19 (TCRdb year 2020). Regarding the study in general: Samples from collaborators originated in the United States, Italy and Spain and spanned both the acute and convalescent phases of COVID-19. The prospective study material was composed of cDNA or gDNA derived from T cells, B-cell-depleted T cells, or PBMCs. Subjects who had been exposed to COVID-19, were actively infected with it, or had recovered from it provided the deeply sampled blood TCRbeta repertoires that made up the dataset. The repertoires were released in a freely available public database meant as a resource for research on the immune response to SARS-CoV-2. The samples were drawn from the first 160 participants of the ongoing ImmuneRACE study and from over a thousand subjects provided by 6 global collaborators. A de-identified subject ID, COVID-19 status, age in years and sex were almost always included in the sample metadata. Where available, HLA class I and class II types were obtained from metadata supplied by the sample provider rather than from assay-based typing. The investigation overall reported the following: The quantity of clinical and demographic metadata differed by source and by participant and was supplied without curation.

TCRbeta CDR3 regions were amplified from genomic DNA using the immunoSEQ Assay, a bias-controlled multiplex PCR. On the authors' methods: Within the assay, amplification of reference gene primers was used to estimate how many nucleated cells each sample contained. Sequence reads were collapsed and filtered to measure the absolute abundance of every unique TCRbeta CDR3 rearrangement. Productive Simpson clonality was computed per sample as the square root of Simpson's diversity index over productive rearrangements. TCRdb mirrors the immuneACCESS table, restricted to in-frame sequences. Some clones are absent from its copies; in checked studies, under half trace to an unresolved V gene, and the reason for the others is unknown. V, J and clone size reflect that table, while D and trimming were determined from the DNA. Present in this sample are a few hundred thousand clones, roughly 90% of which were seen just once. More than 1.5% of the sample is taken by the ten largest.

Each collaborating institution followed its own protocols to collect whole blood in K2EDTA tubes. For TCRbeta analysis, collaborators shipped samples as frozen whole blood, isolated PBMCs, or DNA extracted from either of those sample types. Sequences MNHEY (CDR1) and SMNVEV (CDR2) are obtained from the germline V gene (reference sequence). A distance of 9 bases separates the germline ends of V and J, which lose 6 bases and 3 bases respectively. The CDR3 measures 13 amino acids from cysteine to phenylalanine. Of all the DNA, just the CDR3 is kept, 39 bases in frame from base 1. This chain is built from TRBV27 and TRBJ1-5, with no reliable assignment of the D segment. The material sequenced was peripheral blood. This TCR was recovered from a man between 70 and 80 years old with acute or convalescent COVID-19. The CDR3 protein: CASRLGLNQPQHF. The DNA sequence is given as TGTGCCAGCAGGTTAGGCCTCAATCAGCCCCAGCATTTT.